This T cell receptor beta chain was documented in a study of regulatory T cells in long-lasting Graves disease. This clonotype appeared many times. Its antigen remains unknown. As for time point: persistent/refractory GD, antithyroid drugs over 5 years with positive TRAb. From PBMCs, RNA was extracted and then used to make the TCR library. Patients were from an endocrinology department in Xi'an, China. Findings and caveats of the study: Fewer public clonotypes were shared by new patients (just under 1,000) than by persistent patients (2,741). It is possible that accuracy was reduced by the small size of the sample.

Construction of the TCR beta libraries employed iRepertoire HTBI primers in conjunction with Arm-PCR of CDR3 regions. Under the authors' procedure: The identification of under 65 TRBV and roughly 14 TRBJ segments was made across samples. TCRdb passed the multiplex PCR reads through MiXCR, listing each CDR3 protein once. TCRdb's processing, not the authors' own work, is the source of the V and J calls. The sample consists of hundreds of thousands of distinct CDR3 sequences, about 22% of them appearing once. Sequencing used peripheral blood mononuclear cells (PBMCs), obtained when the disease was refractory, from a patient treated with antithyroid drugs. The TCR originated in a female donor with Graves disease.

CDR3 nucleotides: TGTGCCAGCAGTTACAACACCGGGGAGCTGTTTTTT. It codes for CASSYNTGELFF. The chain recombines TRBV12-3 or TRBV12-4 with TRBJ2-2; D remains ambiguous. The V and J ends lost 4 bases and 2 bases respectively, with 2 bases between them. The CDR3 extends over 12 amino acids.